This record looks at one TCR beta chain sequence and its context. The antigen is unknown. A read error may account for a junction end that differs from germline. The data originate from a study of cytomegalovirus exposure and HLA in healthy donors. Study-wide background: The approximately 120 validation repertoires were produced on the same platform as the roughly 720 repertoires of the first cohort. This was reported in a later analysis. The study's findings and limits: TCR sequences were mostly rare, though some public TCRs occurred in many donors. Reported performance of the classifier showed diagnosis of cytomegalovirus status with high specificity and sensitivity. TCR beta chains numbering more than 150 were designated cytomegalovirus-associated.

The germline gives CDR1 PRHDT, CDR2 FYEKMQ (reference sequence). The CDR3 has 11 residues. Libraries were prepared by immunoSEQ multiplex PCR; TCRdb keeps only in-frame clonotypes and omits some of them. In the table there are 120,000 or so clones, approximately 89% of which are singletons. The TCR sequence derives from a man aged 18 to 35 in good health and CMV-seronegative. The chain is built from TRBV13 and TRBJ2-1; D might be TRBD1 (5 bases). Material: PBMCs. CDR3 nucleotide sequence: TGTGCCAGCAGCTCTGGACATGATCAGTTCTTC. It translates to CASSSGHDQFF.